This paragraph reports one TCR beta chain. Original data processing: Estimated nucleated cell counts came from reference gene primer amplification. Clones were sequenced by immunoSEQ multiplex PCR, and TCRdb holds only the in-frame ones, with some missing. D and trimming come from the DNA, and the V and J calls and clone size come from that table. The profile shows 90,000 to 130,000 clones, more than 75% of them singletons. This CDR3 has 14 amino acids. J lost 6 bases, V lost 3 bases, and 2 bases had no gene match. Germline loops: CDR1 KGHSH, CDR2 LQKENI. This specimen belongs to a study of blood T cell repertoires in COVID-19. Study-wide context: The United States, Italy and Spain provided the acute and convalescent COVID-19 samples. T cells, B-cell-depleted T cells, or PBMCs supplied cDNA or gDNA.

The sequenced sample consisted of peripheral blood. This receptor was identified in a man aged 40-49 years with acute or convalescent COVID-19. V and J are TRBV18 and TRBJ2-1, with 10 positions matching TRBD1. The CDR3 is CASSPGQGINEQFF. The CDR3 nucleotides read TGTGCCAGCTCACCGGGACAGGGGATCAATGAGCAGTTCTTC.